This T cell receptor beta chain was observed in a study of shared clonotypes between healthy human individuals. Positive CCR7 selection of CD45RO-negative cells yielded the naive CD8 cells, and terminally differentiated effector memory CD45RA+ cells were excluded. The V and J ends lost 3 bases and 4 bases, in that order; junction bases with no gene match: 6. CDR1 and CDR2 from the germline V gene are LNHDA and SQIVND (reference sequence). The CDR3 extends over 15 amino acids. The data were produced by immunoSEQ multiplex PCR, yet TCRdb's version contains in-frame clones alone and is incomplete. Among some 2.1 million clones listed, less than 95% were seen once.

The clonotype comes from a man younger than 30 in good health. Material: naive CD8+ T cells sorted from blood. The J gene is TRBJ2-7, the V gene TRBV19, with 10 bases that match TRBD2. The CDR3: CASSMSSGRIYEQYF. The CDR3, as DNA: TGTGCCAGTAGTATGAGTAGCGGGAGGATATACGAGCAGTACTTC. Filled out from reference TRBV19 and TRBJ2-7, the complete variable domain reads DGGITQSPKYLFRKEGQNVTLSCEQNLNHDAMYWYRQDPGQGLRLIYYSQIVNDFQKGDIAEGYSVSREKKESFPLTVTSAQKNPTAFYLCASSMSSGRIYEQYFGPGTRLTVT.